These 6 T cell receptor beta chains were all obtained from the same sample, sequenced in a study of blood T cell repertoires in COVID-19. TCRdb's copy holds only in-frame clones and misses some; the assay was immunoSEQ multiplex PCR. The sample consists of under 450,000 clones, approximately 91% of them appearing once. Input material: PBMCs or T cells enriched from blood (not recorded which). The source is a woman aged 40 to 49 who had been exposed to COVID-19.

The CDR3 DNA reads TGTGGCGAGAGGCGGGGAGGGACTGAAGCTTTCTTT. Encoded protein: CGERRGGTEAFF. The chain couples TRBV2 to TRBJ1-1, with D unclear. The CDR3 runs 12 residues. Germline V gives CDR1 SNHLY, CDR2 FYNNEI.

This chain links TRBV7-9 with TRBJ2-4; 8 bases map to TRBD1. CDR1 SEHNR and CDR2 FQNEAQ come from the germline V gene (reference sequence). CDR3 size: 15 residues. V lost 5 bases and J lost 4; bases outside the gene matches: 7. Here the CDR3 reads CASSPGQGAKNIQYF. As DNA, the CDR3 is TGTGCCAGCAGCCCAGGACAGGGAGCAAAAAACATTCAGTACTTC.

The V call is TRBV30, the J call TRBJ1-6, with a weak D call TRBD1 (5 bases). CDR1 and CDR2 (germline): GTSNPN, SVGIG (reference sequence). The V end lost 2 bases, the J end lost 5 bases, and 10 bases lay between the germline ends. The CDR3 has 14 amino acids. The CDR3 coding sequence is TGTGCCTGGAGTAGGGGCAGGGATAATTCACCCCTCCACTTT. Its translation: CAWSRGRDNSPLHF.

The chain carries TRBV5-1 and TRBJ1-1; 8 bases are shared with TRBD1. The CDR3 is made up of 14 amino acids. Trimming removed 5 bases from V and 5 bases from J; junction bases left unmatched: 8. Germline values: CDR1 SGHRS, CDR2 YFSETQ. The CDR3 DNA follows: TGCGCCAGCAGTGGCGGACAGGGAGAGACTGAAGCTTTCTTT. It yields the protein CASSGGQGETEAFF.

The chain recombines TRBV7-3 with TRBJ1-2, with 7 nucleotides matching TRBD1. The CDR3 has 13 amino acids. The trim removed 1 base at V and 8 bases at J, leaving 4 bases unmatched. CDR1 and CDR2 from the germline V gene are SGHTA and FQGTGA. The CDR3 loop is CASSLKGQAGYTF. The CDR3 DNA sequence: TGTGCCAGCAGCTTAAAAGGACAGGCGGGCTACACCTTC.

This clone was found once. The DNA of the CDR3 is TGTGCCAGCAGCCCTCGACAGGGTAGTTCCCAAGAGACCCAGTACTTC. Protein product: CASSPRQGSSQETQYF. The chain recombines TRBV7-8 with TRBJ2-5; 7 bases fit TRBD1. The CDR3 contains 16 residues. V gave up 5 bases and J gave up 1 base; unmatched junction bases: 10. Germline lookup yields CDR1 SGHVS and CDR2 FQNEAQ.